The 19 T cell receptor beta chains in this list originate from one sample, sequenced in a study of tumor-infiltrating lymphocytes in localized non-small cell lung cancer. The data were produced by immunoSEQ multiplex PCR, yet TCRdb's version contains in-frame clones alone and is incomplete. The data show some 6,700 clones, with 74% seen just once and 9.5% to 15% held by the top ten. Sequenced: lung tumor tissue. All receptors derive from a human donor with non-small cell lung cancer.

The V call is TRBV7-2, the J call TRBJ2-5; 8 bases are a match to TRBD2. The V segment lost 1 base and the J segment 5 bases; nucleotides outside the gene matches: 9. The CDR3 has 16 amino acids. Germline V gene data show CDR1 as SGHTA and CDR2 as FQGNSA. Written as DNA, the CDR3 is TGTGCCAGCAGCTTAGGATCCAGCGGGAGTTCTGAGACCCAGTACTTC. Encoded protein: CASSLGSSGSSETQYF.

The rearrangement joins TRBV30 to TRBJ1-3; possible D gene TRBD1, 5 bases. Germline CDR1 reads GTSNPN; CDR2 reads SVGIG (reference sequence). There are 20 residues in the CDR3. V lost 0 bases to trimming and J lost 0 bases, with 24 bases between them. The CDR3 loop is CAWSVRYGTGGGISGNTIYF. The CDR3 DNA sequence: TGTGCCTGGAGTGTAAGGTACGGGACCGGAGGAGGGATCTCTGGAAACACCATATATTTT.

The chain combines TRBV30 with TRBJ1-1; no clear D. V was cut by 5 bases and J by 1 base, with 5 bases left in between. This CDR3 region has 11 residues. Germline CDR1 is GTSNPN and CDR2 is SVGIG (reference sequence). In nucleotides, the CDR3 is TGTGCCTGGGGACGGAACACTGAAGCTTTCTTT. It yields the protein CAWGRNTEAFF.

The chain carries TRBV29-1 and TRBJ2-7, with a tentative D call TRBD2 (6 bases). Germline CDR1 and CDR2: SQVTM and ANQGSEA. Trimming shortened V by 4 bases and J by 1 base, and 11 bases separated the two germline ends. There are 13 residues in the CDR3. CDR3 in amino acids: CSVVPSESYEQYF. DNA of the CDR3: TGCAGCGTTGTCCCTAGCGAATCCTACGAGCAGTACTTC.

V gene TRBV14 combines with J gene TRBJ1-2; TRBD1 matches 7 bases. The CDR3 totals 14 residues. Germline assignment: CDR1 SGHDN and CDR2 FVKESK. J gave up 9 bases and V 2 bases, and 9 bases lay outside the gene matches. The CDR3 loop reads CASSQQGGIGSYTF. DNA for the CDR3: TGTGCCAGCAGCCAACAAGGGGGCATTGGTAGCTACACCTTC.

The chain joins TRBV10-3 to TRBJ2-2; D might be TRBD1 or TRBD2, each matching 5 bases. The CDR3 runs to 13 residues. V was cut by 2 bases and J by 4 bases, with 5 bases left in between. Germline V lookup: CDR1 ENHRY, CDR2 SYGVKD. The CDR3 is CAISEGGTGELFF. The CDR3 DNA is TGTGCCATCAGTGAGGGGGGCACCGGGGAGCTGTTTTTT.

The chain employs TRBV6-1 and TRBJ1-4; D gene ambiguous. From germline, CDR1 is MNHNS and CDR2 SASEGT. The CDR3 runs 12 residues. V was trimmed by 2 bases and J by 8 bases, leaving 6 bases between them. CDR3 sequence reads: CASSENREKLFF. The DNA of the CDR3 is TGTGCCAGCAGTGAAAATCGGGAAAAACTGTTTTTT.

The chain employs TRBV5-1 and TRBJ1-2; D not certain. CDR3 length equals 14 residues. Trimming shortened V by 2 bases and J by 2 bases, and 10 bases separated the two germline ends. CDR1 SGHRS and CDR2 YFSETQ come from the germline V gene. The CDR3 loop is CASSFEGGNYGYTF. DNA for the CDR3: TGCGCCAGCAGCTTCGAGGGAGGGAACTATGGCTACACCTTC.

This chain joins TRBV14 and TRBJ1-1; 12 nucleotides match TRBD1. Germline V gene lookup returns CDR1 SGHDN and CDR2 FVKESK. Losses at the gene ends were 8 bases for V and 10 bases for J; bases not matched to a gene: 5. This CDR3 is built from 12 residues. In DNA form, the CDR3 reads TGTGCCAGCGGGACAGGGGGCCCTCGAGCTTTCTTT. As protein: CASGTGGPRAFF.

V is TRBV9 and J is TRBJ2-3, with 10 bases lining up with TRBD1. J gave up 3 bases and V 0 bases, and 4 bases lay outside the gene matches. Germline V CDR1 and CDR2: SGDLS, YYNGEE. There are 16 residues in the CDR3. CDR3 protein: CASSVGDRGLTDTQYF. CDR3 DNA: TGTGCCAGCAGCGTAGGGGACAGGGGTTTGACAGATACGCAGTATTTT.

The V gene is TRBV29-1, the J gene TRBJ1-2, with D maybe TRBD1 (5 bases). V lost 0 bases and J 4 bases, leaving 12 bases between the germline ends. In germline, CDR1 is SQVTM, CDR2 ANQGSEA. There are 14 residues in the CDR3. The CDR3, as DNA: TGCAGCGTTGAAGATGAGGGGACGGGCTATGGCTACACCTTC. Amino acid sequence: CSVEDEGTGYGYTF.

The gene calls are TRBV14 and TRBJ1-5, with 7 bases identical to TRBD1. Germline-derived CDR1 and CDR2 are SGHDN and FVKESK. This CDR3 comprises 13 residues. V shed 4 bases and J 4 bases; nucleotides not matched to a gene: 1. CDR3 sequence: CASSLQGNQPQHF. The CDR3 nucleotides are TGTGCCAGCAGCCTACAGGGGAATCAGCCCCAGCATTTT.

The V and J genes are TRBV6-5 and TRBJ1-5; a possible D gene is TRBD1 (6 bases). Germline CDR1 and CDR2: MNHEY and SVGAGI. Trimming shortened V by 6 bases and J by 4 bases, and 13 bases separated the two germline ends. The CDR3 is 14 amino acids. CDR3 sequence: CASSRKGGNQPQHF. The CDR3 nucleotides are TGTGCCAGCAGCCGAAAGGGGGGTAATCAGCCCCAGCATTTT.

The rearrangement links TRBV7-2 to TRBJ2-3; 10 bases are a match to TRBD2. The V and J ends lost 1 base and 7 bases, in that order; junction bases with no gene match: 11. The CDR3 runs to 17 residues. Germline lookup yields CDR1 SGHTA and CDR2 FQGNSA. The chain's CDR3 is CASSLVTVAGGGNTQYF. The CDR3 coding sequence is TGTGCCAGCAGCTTAGTAACGGTAGCGGGGGGCGGAAATACGCAGTATTTT.

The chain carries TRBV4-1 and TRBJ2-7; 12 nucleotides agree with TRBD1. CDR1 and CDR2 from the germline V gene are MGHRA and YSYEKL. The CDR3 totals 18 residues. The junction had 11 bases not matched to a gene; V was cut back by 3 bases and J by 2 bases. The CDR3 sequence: CASSHRPGQGATPYEQYF. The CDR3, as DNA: TGCGCCAGCAGCCACAGGCCGGGACAGGGGGCGACCCCCTACGAGCAGTACTTC.

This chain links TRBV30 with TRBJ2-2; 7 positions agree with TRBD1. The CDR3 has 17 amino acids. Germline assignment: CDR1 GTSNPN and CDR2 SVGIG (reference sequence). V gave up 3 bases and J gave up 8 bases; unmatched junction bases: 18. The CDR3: CAWRQPGQRYSRGELFF. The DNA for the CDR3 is TGTGCCTGGAGGCAACCGGGACAGCGGTACTCGAGGGGGGAGCTGTTTTTT. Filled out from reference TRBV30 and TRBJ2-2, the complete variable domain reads SQTIHQWPATLVQPVGSPLSLECTVEGTSNPNLYWYRQAAGRGLQLLFYSVGIGQISSEVPQNLSASRPQDRQFILSSKKLLLSDSGFYLCAWRQPGQRYSRGELFFGEGSRLTVL.

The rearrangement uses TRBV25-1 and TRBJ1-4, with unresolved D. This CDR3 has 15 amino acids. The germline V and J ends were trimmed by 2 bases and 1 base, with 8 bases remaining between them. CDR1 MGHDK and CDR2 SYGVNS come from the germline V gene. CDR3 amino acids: CASSELGETNEKLFF. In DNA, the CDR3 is TGTGCCAGCAGTGAACTCGGGGAAACTAATGAAAAACTGTTTTTT.

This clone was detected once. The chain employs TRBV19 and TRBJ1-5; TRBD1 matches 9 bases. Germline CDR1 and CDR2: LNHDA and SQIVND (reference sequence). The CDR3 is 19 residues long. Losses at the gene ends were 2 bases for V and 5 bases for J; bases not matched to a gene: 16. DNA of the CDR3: TGTGCCAGTAGTATATACGGGCCCGGACAGGGGACGGGGCATCAGCCCCAGCATTTT. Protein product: CASSIYGPGQGTGHQPQHF.

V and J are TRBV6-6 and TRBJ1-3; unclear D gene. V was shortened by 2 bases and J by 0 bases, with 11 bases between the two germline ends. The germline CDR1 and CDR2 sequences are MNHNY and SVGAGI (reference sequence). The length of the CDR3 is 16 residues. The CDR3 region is CASSYAPANSGNTIYF. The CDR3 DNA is TGTGCCAGCAGTTACGCCCCAGCGAACTCTGGAAACACCATATATTTT.